This is a list of T cell receptor beta chains from one sample in a study of cytomegalovirus exposure and HLA in healthy donors. The assay was immunoSEQ multiplex PCR, and TCRdb's table has in-frame clones only and misses some. The sample table includes fewer than 130,000 clones. Sequencing was performed on PBMCs. These receptors came from a man aged 50 or older in good health and CMV-seronegative. Each CDR3 is given with its conserved first and last residue. D genes are given only for firm matches.

D,V,CDR3
TRBD2,TRBV2,CASSEEVSGRGIDTQYF
.,TRBV11-2,CASSLGGQLSGNTIYF
.,TRBV19,CASSPRSNYGYTF
.,TRBV6-5,CASSYQSFSAYEQYF
.,TRBV18,CASSQRGSNTGELFF
.,TRBV4-3,CASSRNPGARYNEQFF
.,TRBV6-5,CASSRRQSWSPLHF
TRBD1,TRBV9,CASTLTGTVTDTQYF
.,TRBV9,CASSVASTRELFF
TRBD1,TRBV5-5,CASSGTAVGNTIYF
.,TRBV19,CASSIRGGTSGNTIYF
TRBD2,TRBV2,CASRPGTSGSYEQYF
.,TRBV27,CASSLSLETVYEQYF
TRBD1,TRBV29-1,CSVKLYLGQDSNQPQHF
TRBD1,TRBV9,CASSRQADRASEQYF
.,TRBV6-6,CASSLGGDYGYTF
TRBD1,TRBV4-3,CASSPGTGKSLNQPQHF
.,TRBV5-1,CASSLEGGSGNTEAFF
TRBD2,TRBV7-6,CASSLLRTSGGRYQETQYF
TRBD1,TRBV2,CASNQGQEFYEQYF
.,TRBV4-1,CASSREREGVALAKNIQYF
TRBD2,TRBV4-1,CASSLGTSGGGGKNIQYF
.,TRBV5-1,CASSLGGGNTEAFF
.,TRBV9,CASSVYRDTEAFF
.,TRBV7-2,CASSLVGAYEQYF
TRBD1,TRBV2,CANSDRGAFF
.,TRBV15,CATSRDQGGVGTNEKLFF
.,TRBV2,CASSETGENTEAFF
.,TRBV7-2,CASSPAGLNTGELFF
.,TRBV7-2,CASSLGRRAGYTF
.,TRBV19,CASSKEGGIGKPQHF
.,TRBV7-8,CASSLFSGETQYF
TRBD2,TRBV28,CASSPAGAPGTQYF
.,TRBV20-1,CSAKGGGGYTF
.,TRBV5-4,CASAKTGQIGAFF
TRBD1,TRBV5-1,CASSSGQGGEKLFF
.,TRBV15,CATSRADSVHNEQFF
TRBD2,TRBV10-1,CASGGRLAGDQETQYF
TRBD1,TRBV14,CASSQVGRTGVNEQFF
.,TRBV5-1,CASSLVVEQGYTF
.,TRBV6-5,CASSETNRAEQYF
TRBD2,TRBV18,CASSSSGGSLNTGELFF
TRBD1,TRBV18,CASSPQDRLRDSPLHF
.,TRBV5-1,CASSPSSAKETQYF
.,TRBV18,CASSPYLLRLDQETQYF
TRBD2,TRBV5-1,CASSLVQRGGKETQYF
TRBD2,TRBV29-1,CSVGVSGGPGTGELFF
TRBD1,TRBV11-2,CASSSGQGGGRNTEAFF
TRBD1,TRBV11-2,CASSQDRDTEAFF
TRBD1,TRBV7-9,CASSSDRLSSYEQYF
TRBD1,TRBV5-1,CASSRTGTGEEKLFF
.,TRBV14,CASRSIGNTEAFF
TRBD1,TRBV5-4,CASSGRDRGNTEAFF
.,TRBV27,CASSFVGGAIGYTF
.,TRBV6-5,CASGPGGIPDTQYF
.,TRBV7-9,CASSLPGSGNTIYF
.,TRBV30,CAWSVGVWTEAFF